The T cell receptor beta chain under discussion was sequenced for a study of CXCR3-negative and CXCR3-positive naive CD8 T cells. Study-wide points: Comparison of naive cells showed more hydrophobic TRB CDR3s in CXCR3-positive than in CXCR3-negative naive cells. Post-cryopreservation CXCR3 expression was partly diminished, and the bulk of assays employed fresh PBMCs. The TRBV-TRBJ usage of naive CXCR3-negative and CXCR3-positive cells was similar, but that of memory cells differed.

The libraries of TRB cDNA were prepared using 5' RACE with UMI labels. TCRdb reanalyzed the 5' RACE reads, giving one entry per CDR3 protein sequence and no DNA. This specimen shows some 64,000 distinct CDR3 sequences; the ten leading clones hold 0.7% to 0.95%. A remark on this clonotype: Antigen: not known.

From germline, CDR1 is SQVTM and CDR2 ANQGSEA. The CDR3 spans 13 residues. Naivety in CD8+ T cells corresponded to a CD45RO-CCR7+CD27+CD95- phenotype. Sequencing was done on a sample of naive CXCR3+ CD8+ T cells from blood. Described subset: CD45RO-CCR7+CD27+CD95- naive CD8+ T cells expressing CXCR3 (TNR3+). The chain is built from TRBV29-1 and TRBJ2-3; TCRdb gives TRBD1 as the D gene, but with no DNA this cannot be confirmed. This TCR was recovered from a human donor in good health. Some clones in this sample may be carry-over from other donors' samples. CDR3 residues: CSVLLGAADTQYF.